The present TCR beta chain was sequenced within a study of identical twins. Trimming removed 4 bases from V and 5 bases from J; junction bases left unmatched: 9. Per germline, CDR1 LNHNV and CDR2 YYDKDF (reference sequence). This CDR3 is built from 15 residues. TCRdb processed the 5' RACE reads anew with MiXCR; each CDR3 protein has one entry. The sample gives 500,000 or so distinct CDR3 sequences, 13% to 15% of which show up once; more than 0.8% is in the top ten. Another study also made use of these data, one on yellow fever vaccine responses in identical twins.

The V gene is TRBV15, the J gene TRBJ2-5; TRBD1 matches at 8 bases. The specimen was CD4+ T cells sorted from blood. This TCR was recovered from a woman aged 18-29 years in good health. The CDR3 reads CATSIGQGVEETQYF. The CDR3 DNA follows: TGTGCCACCAGCATTGGACAGGGCGTCGAGGAGACCCAGTACTTC.